This entry lists 29 T cell receptor beta chains sequenced from one sample in a study of identical twins. TCRdb ran MiXCR on the 5' RACE reads and lists one entry per CDR3 protein. Seen here are roughly 470,000 distinct CDR3 sequences, approximately 15% observed once, and the top ten hold approximately 0.98%. Another study also made use of these data, one on yellow fever vaccine responses in identical twins.

Sequenced sample: CD4+ T cells sorted from blood. The source of these receptors is a woman younger than 30 in good health.

This clonotype has more than one count but fewer than ten. The CDR3: CASRRGSRVGGYTF. Written as DNA, the CDR3 is TGTGCCAGCAGGCGGGGTTCTCGGGTCGGTGGCTACACCTTC. V gene TRBV28 combines with J gene TRBJ1-2; no clear D. Germline CDR1 MDHEN, CDR2 SYDVKM. V gave up 6 bases and J gave up 7 bases, with 18 bases separating them. The CDR3 has 14 residues.

At least ten counts were recorded for this clonotype. The chain carries TRBV27 and TRBJ1-2; D unresolved. The CDR3 loop spans 14 amino acids. V was clipped by 3 bases and J by 4 bases, with 12 bases between them. The germline CDR1 and CDR2 sequences are MNHEY and SMNVEV (reference sequence). CDR3 in DNA: TGTGCCAGCAGTTTCCTGCCGGCGGGCTATGGCTACACCTTC. Translating gives CASSFLPAGYGYTF.

The gene calls are TRBV5-6 and TRBJ2-3, with D possibly matching TRBD2 (6 bases). Trimming removed 0 bases from V and 8 bases from J, with 13 bases in between. CDR1 SGHDT and CDR2 YYEEEE come from the germline V gene. The CDR3 is 14 residues long. The CDR3 sequence: CASSLGGKRATQYF. The CDR3, as DNA: TGTGCCAGCAGCTTGGGGGGAAAGCGGGCTACGCAGTATTTT.

The table lists this clonotype with a few counts. The chain joins TRBV5-1 to TRBJ2-5, with 8 nucleotides matching TRBD1. V gave up 2 bases and J gave up 5 bases; unmatched junction bases: 2. There are 13 residues in the CDR3. Per the germline V gene, CDR1 is SGHRS and CDR2 is YFSETQ. The CDR3 is CASSFRGPETQYF. The CDR3 DNA sequence: TGCGCCAGCAGCTTCAGGGGGCCGGAGACCCAGTACTTC.

The chain has TRBV10-3 and TRBJ1-6; the D gene is possibly TRBD1 (5 bases). V gave up 3 bases and J gave up 11 bases, with 14 bases separating them. This CDR3 region has 14 residues. Germline CDR1 and CDR2: ENHRY and SYGVKD. The CDR3 loop reads CAISEERDSTPLHF. As DNA, the CDR3 is TGTGCCATCAGTGAAGAGCGGGACTCAACACCCCTCCACTTT.

There are a few counts of this clonotype. The chain is built from TRBV11-2 and TRBJ2-7, with TRBD2 matching over 7 bases. The V and J ends lost 0 bases and 2 bases, in that order; junction bases with no gene match: 4. The CDR3 is 15 residues long. Per the germline V gene, CDR1 is SGHAT and CDR2 is FQNNGV. The CDR3 DNA is TGTGCCAGCAGCTTAGAGGTGGGAGGGCCCTACGAGCAGTACTTC. It translates to CASSLEVGGPYEQYF.

This clonotype has more than one count but fewer than ten. V gene TRBV11-2 combines with J gene TRBJ1-1; D is unresolved. Germline V gene lookup returns CDR1 SGHAT and CDR2 FQNNGV. The CDR3 loop spans 15 amino acids. Trimming shortened V by 0 bases and J by 8 bases, and 16 bases separated the two germline ends. The CDR3 DNA sequence: TGTGCCAGCAGCTTAGAAGCGGGTATACGGTTGGAAGCTTTCTTT. Residues: CASSLEAGIRLEAFF. The whole variable domain, filled in from reference TRBV11-2 and TRBJ1-1, reads EAGVAQSPRYKIIEKRQSVAFWCNPISGHATLYWYQQILGQGPKLLIQFQNNGVVDDSQLPKDRFSAERLKGVDSTLKIQPAKLEDSAVYLCASSLEAGIRLEAFFGQGTRLTVV.

V gene TRBV25-1 combines with J gene TRBJ2-6; D uncertain. The germline gives CDR1 MGHDK, CDR2 SYGVNS. The germline V and J ends were trimmed by 3 bases and 0 bases, with 9 bases remaining between them. This CDR3 region has 16 residues. CDR3 protein: CASSDDGYSGANVLTF. The CDR3, as DNA: TGTGCCAGCAGTGATGACGGATACTCTGGGGCCAACGTCCTGACTTTC. The full variable domain, in which reference TRBV25-1 and TRBJ2-6 provide the parts outside the CDR3, is EADIYQTPRYLVIGTGKKITLECSQTMGHDKMYWYQQDPGMELHLIHYSYGVNSTEKGDLSSESTVSRIRTEHFPLTLESARPSHTSQYLCASSDDGYSGANVLTFGAGSRLTVL.

This clonotype was counted only a few times. The chain uses TRBV12-3 or TRBV12-4 and TRBJ1-5; D is possibly TRBD1 (5 bases). The germline V and J ends were trimmed by 7 bases and 3 bases, with 19 bases remaining between them. This CDR3 is 16 amino acids long. The CDR3 protein is CASMGVGGYINQPQHF. CDR3 DNA sequence: TGTGCCAGCATGGGGGTCGGCGGGTATATCAATCAGCCCCAGCATTTT.

This clonotype turned up a few times. The rearrangement links TRBV25-1 to TRBJ1-1, with D maybe TRBD1 (6 bases). V shed 2 bases and J shed 0 bases, with 10 bases lying between them. The germline V gene encodes CDR1 MGHDK and CDR2 SYGVNS. The CDR3 runs to 15 residues. CDR3 region: CASSELTGLNTEAFF. The CDR3 DNA reads as TGTGCCAGCAGTGAACTGACAGGTTTGAACACTGAAGCTTTCTTT.

There are a few counts of this clonotype. The chain has TRBV5-1 and TRBJ2-7, with unresolved D. CDR3 length equals 13 residues. Germline-derived CDR1 and CDR2 are SGHRS and YFSETQ. V was clipped by 4 bases and J by 2 bases, with 10 bases between them. The CDR3, as DNA: TGCGCCAGCAGCCCGACCGTTACCTACGAGCAGTACTTC. Translated: CASSPTVTYEQYF.

This clonotype was recorded a few times. This chain connects TRBV29-1 to TRBJ2-2; possible D gene TRBD1, 6 bases. The V gene lost 7 bases and the J gene lost 0 bases, with 12 bases spanning the gap. The CDR3 spans 14 residues. The germline CDR1 and CDR2 sequences are SQVTM and ANQGSEA. This CDR3 is CSAGTQTNTGELFF. CDR3 DNA: TGCAGCGCTGGGACACAGACGAACACCGGGGAGCTGTTTTTT.

The chain combines TRBV14 with TRBJ2-1, with D unclear. Trimming left V 1 base short and J 11 bases short, with 6 bases between. In germline, CDR1 is SGHDN, CDR2 FVKESK. CDR3 length: 11 residues. CDR3 in amino acids: CASSQVSQQFF. The CDR3 coding sequence is TGTGCCAGCAGCCAAGTGAGTCAGCAGTTCTTC.

This clonotype was picked up many times. This rearrangement joins TRBV9 to TRBJ2-7, with 8 positions matching TRBD1. The junction had 2 bases not matched to a gene; V was cut back by 0 bases and J by 3 bases. CDR3 size: 14 residues. Germline V gene data show CDR1 as SGDLS and CDR2 as YYNGEE. CDR3 in amino acids: CASSVATGGYEQYF. DNA of the CDR3: TGTGCCAGCAGCGTAGCTACAGGGGGCTACGAGCAGTACTTC.

This clonotype was observed a handful of times. V usage is TRBV29-1 and J usage is TRBJ2-4, with TRBD2 matching 10 bases. Germline CDR1 reads SQVTM; CDR2 reads ANQGSEA. The V and J ends lost 3 bases and 8 bases, in that order; junction bases with no gene match: 4. The CDR3 extends over 13 amino acids. The CDR3 loop is CSVDLLAGDIQYF. The DNA of the CDR3 is TGCAGCGTTGACTTGCTAGCGGGGGACATTCAGTACTTC.

The chain recombines TRBV28 with TRBJ1-2, with 9 bases matching TRBD1. The CDR3 has 14 residues. The ends lost 4 bases at V and 8 bases at J; junction bases unmatched: 8. Germline V CDR1 and CDR2: MDHEN, SYDVKM. CDR3 in amino acids: CASSSGTGKYGYTF. Here the CDR3 DNA reads TGTGCCAGCAGTTCCGGGACAGGGAAATACGGCTACACCTTC.

This clonotype occurred a few times. This chain links TRBV5-1 with TRBJ2-1; D is unclear. The CDR3 extends over 11 amino acids. V lost 0 bases and J lost 12, with 7 bases in between. Germline CDR1 is SGHRS and CDR2 is YFSETQ. CDR3 DNA: TGCGCCAGCAGCTTGGATGCTCTGCAGTTCTTC. This translates into CASSLDALQFF.

The chain recombines TRBV5-1 with TRBJ2-1, with D possibly TRBD1 on 6 matching bases. The germline CDR1 and CDR2 sequences are SGHRS and YFSETQ. CDR3 length: 15 residues. V was cut by 0 bases and J by 9 bases, with 16 bases left in between. CDR3 in DNA: TGCGCCAGCAGCTTGGCCACACAGGGCCGTGGTGAGCAGTTCTTC. Its protein product is CASSLATQGRGEQFF.

This clonotype was recorded a few times. This chain uses TRBV6-5 with TRBJ1-1; D is possibly TRBD1 (5 bases). The ends were cut back, 2 bases at V and 5 bases at J, with 6 bases in the middle. Germline V gives CDR1 MNHEY, CDR2 SVGAGI. The CDR3 contains 12 residues. The CDR3 loop is CASSYGATEAFF. In DNA form, the CDR3 reads TGTGCCAGCAGTTACGGGGCGACTGAAGCTTTCTTT.

The CDR3 coding sequence is TGCAGTGCTAGACCCACTCACGGGACGGCCATGAACACTGAAGCTTTCTTT. It translates to CSARPTHGTAMNTEAFF. The chain employs TRBV20-1 and TRBJ1-1; D may be TRBD1 (5 bases). CDR1 and CDR2 from the germline V gene are DFQATT and SNEGSKA (reference sequence). The CDR3 spans 17 residues. Trimming shortened V by 2 bases and J by 0 bases, and 19 bases separated the two germline ends.

This clonotype has only a few counts. The chain links TRBV29-1 to TRBJ2-4; 7 nucleotides agree with TRBD2. The V and J ends lost 8 bases and 0 bases, in that order; junction bases with no gene match: 7. The CDR3 spans 14 residues. In germline, CDR1 is SQVTM, CDR2 ANQGSEA. CDR3 DNA: TGCAGCCTCCAGGGAGGGCCAGCCAAAAACATTCAGTACTTC. Translated: CSLQGGPAKNIQYF.

The chain has TRBV4-3 and TRBJ1-6; no clear D. Germline CDR1 and CDR2: LGHNA and YSLEER. Trimming left V 0 bases short and J 5 bases short, with 14 bases between. CDR3 length: 17 amino acids. CDR3 protein: CASSQEGSLNHNSPLHF. In DNA, the CDR3 is TGCGCCAGCAGCCAAGAAGGGTCATTGAACCATAATTCACCCCTCCACTTT.

The genes are TRBV6-2 or TRBV6-3 and TRBJ2-7; TRBD2 is a possible D gene (6 bases). The CDR3 spans 14 residues. Germline-derived CDR1 and CDR2 are MNHEY and SVGEGT. The V end lost 2 bases, the J end lost 6 bases, and 14 bases lay between the germline ends. CDR3 loop: CASSYPGSRLEQYF. As DNA, the CDR3 is TGTGCCAGCAGTTACCCCGGGAGTAGGCTCGAGCAGTACTTC.

The chain is built from TRBV6-4 and TRBJ2-1; 8 nucleotides align to TRBD2. V gave up 1 base and J gave up 6 bases; unmatched junction bases: 2. The CDR3 runs to 14 residues. The germline V gene has CDR1 MRHNA and CDR2 SNTAGT. The CDR3 is CASSDFGTSNEQFF. In DNA, the CDR3 is TGTGCCAGCAGTGACTTCGGGACTAGCAATGAGCAGTTCTTC.

CDR3 nucleotides: TGTGCCAGCAGCTATGGACTAGCGTATGAGCAGTTCTTC. Protein sequence: CASSYGLAYEQFF. The chain is built from TRBV3-1 and TRBJ2-1; TRBD2 matches at 9 bases. There are 13 residues in the CDR3. The junction had 4 bases not matched to a gene; V was cut back by 5 bases and J by 8 bases. The germline V gene encodes CDR1 LGHDT and CDR2 YNNKEL (reference sequence).

V and J are TRBV20-1 and TRBJ2-1; unclear D gene. The CDR3 is made up of 16 amino acids. Trimming removed 3 bases from V and 3 bases from J, with 18 bases in between. Looked up from germline, CDR1 is DFQATT and CDR2 is SNEGSKA (reference sequence). The CDR3 region has the DNA TGCAGTGCTAGGCGACCCCCAAAACCAAACTACAATGAGCAGTTCTTC. It codes for CSARRPPKPNYNEQFF.

In its sample, this clonotype was seen a few times. The chain combines TRBV28 with TRBJ1-4, with 8 bases lining up with TRBD1. The V segment lost 6 bases and the J segment 6 bases; nucleotides outside the gene matches: 6. Germline V gene sequence: CDR1 MDHEN, CDR2 SYDVKM. The CDR3 covers 14 residues. In DNA, the CDR3 is TGTGCCAGCAGCCTGGACAGGGAGGATGAAAAACTGTTTTTT. It yields the protein CASSLDREDEKLFF.

The chain has TRBV6-1 and TRBJ1-5, with TRBD1 identical over 9 bases. CDR1 MNHNS and CDR2 SASEGT come from the germline V gene. This CDR3 has 13 residues. V trimming: 6 bases; J trimming: 7 bases; junction bases outside the gene matches: 4. CDR3 in DNA: TGTGCCAGCAGGACAGGGGGGGGACAGCCCCAGCATTTT. Protein: CASRTGGGQPQHF.

The chain joins TRBV6-5 to TRBJ1-2; D possibly corresponds to TRBD1 (5 bases). The ends were cut back, 2 bases at V and 6 bases at J, with 19 bases in the middle. The CDR3 is made up of 16 amino acids. Germline V gene lookup returns CDR1 MNHEY and CDR2 SVGAGI. CDR3 bases: TGTGCCAGCAGTTACGAACCGGGGACTCCCTGGGATGGCTACACCTTC. It is translated as CASSYEPGTPWDGYTF.